The 8 T cell receptor beta chains below were found in one sample sequenced in a study of shared clonotypes between healthy human individuals. Cells designated naive CD8 were CD45RO-negative and were positively selected for CCR7, with terminally differentiated effector memory CD45RA+ cells excluded. Assay: immunoSEQ multiplex PCR; the TCRdb copy retains only in-frame clones and omits some. The table shows around 2,000,000 clones, with approximately 94% occurring only once. The specimen was naive CD8+ T cells sorted from blood. The receptors were sampled from a man in his late teens or twenties in good health.

The V call is TRBV6-7, the J call TRBJ2-7; D possibly corresponds to TRBD2 (7 bases). TRBV6-7 is given ORF status, its function remaining uncertain. Trimming removed 6 bases from V and 0 bases from J, with 21 bases in between. The CDR3 is 17 amino acids. CDR3 region: CASSPKGGATSSYEQYF. CDR3 DNA sequence: TGTGCCAGCAGCCCCAAGGGGGGGGCGACTAGCTCCTACGAGCAGTACTTC.

The chain carries TRBV12-5 and TRBJ2-7, with D perhaps matching TRBD1 (7 bases). The CDR3 length is 18 residues. The V gene's germline CDR1 is LGHNT and CDR2 FRNRAP. V was pared by 2 bases and J by 4 bases, with 24 bases between. CDR3 coding DNA: TGTGCTAGTGGTTTGCCCCCGGGGGTAGAGGGGGCCCGGTACGAGCAGTACTTC. Its protein product is CASGLPPGVEGARYEQYF.

The sample holds a few counts of this clone. The chain is built from TRBV30 and TRBJ1-5; 9 nucleotides match TRBD1. This CDR3 has 14 amino acids. The J segment lost 6 bases and the V segment lost 0 bases, leaving 3 bases of the junction unmatched. The germline V gene encodes CDR1 GTSNPN and CDR2 SVGIG (reference sequence). CDR3 region: CAWSVTGGSQPQHF. CDR3 DNA: TGTGCCTGGAGTGTAACAGGGGGCAGTCAGCCCCAGCATTTT.

On this clone itself: Within the sample, other DNA sequences also encode this same CDR3. The J gene is TRBJ2-7, the V gene TRBV6-5; D tentatively reads TRBD1 or TRBD2 (6 bases each). Germline V gene data show CDR1 as MNHEY and CDR2 as SVGAGI. The CDR3 sequence is 13 residues long. Trimming stripped 3 bases from V and 5 bases from J, with 11 bases between. The DNA for the CDR3 is TGTGCCAGCAGTTATGGGGGGCTCAACGAGCAGTACTTC. It encodes CASSYGGLNEQYF.

The chain carries TRBV7-9 and TRBJ2-5; 9 bases fit TRBD1. V gave up 0 bases and J gave up 3 bases; unmatched junction bases: 8. The CDR3 is made up of 17 amino acids. Looked up from germline, CDR1 is SEHNR and CDR2 is FQNEAQ (reference sequence). The CDR3, as DNA: TGTGCCAGCAGCTTAGCGACCGGGACAGGGCGGGAAGAGACCCAGTACTTC. It codes for CASSLATGTGREETQYF.

The chain recombines TRBV6-1 with TRBJ1-6; D uncertain. Germline-derived CDR1 and CDR2 are MNHNS and SASEGT. Between the trimmed V and J ends, which lost 1 base and 7 bases, there was a span of 11 bases. CDR3 length: 15 amino acids. CDR3 sequence: CASSEGVGRNSPLHF. The DNA of the CDR3 is TGTGCCAGCAGTGAAGGGGTCGGGAGGAATTCACCCCTCCACTTT.

This chain joins TRBV6-1 and TRBJ2-7, with D hard to call. The germline V gene has CDR1 MNHNS and CDR2 SASEGT. Trimming shortened V by 8 bases and J by 2 bases, and 13 bases separated the two germline ends. CDR3 size: 13 residues. This chain's CDR3 is CASSVSEPYEQYF. The CDR3 nucleotides read TGTGCCAGCTCCGTCAGTGAACCCTACGAGCAGTACTTC.

The V and J genes are TRBV5-5 and TRBJ2-5; no clear D. Germline V lookup: CDR1 SGHKS, CDR2 YYEKEE (reference sequence). V was pared by 6 bases and J by 3 bases, with 6 bases between. There are 11 residues in the CDR3. The CDR3 region has the DNA TGTGCCAGCACCCCAGAAGAGACCCAGTACTTC. Its translation: CASTPEETQYF.